A single sample gave rise to the 26 T cell receptor beta chains below, sequenced in a study of Graves' ophthalmopathy and Graves' hyperthyroidism. RNA transcripts yielded amplified TCR beta CDR3 regions. Scientists carried out first-round RT-PCR using HTBI primers and then a second-round multiplex PCR. One entry per CDR3 protein results from TCRdb running MiXCR on the multiplex PCR reads. The sample records roughly 380,000 distinct CDR3 sequences, less than 20% being singletons. Sequenced input: peripheral blood. The receptors here all came from a woman younger than 35 with stable Graves' hyperthyroidism.

This clonotype was seen repeatedly, ten times or more. The chain uses TRBV6-1 and TRBJ1-5, with D maybe TRBD1 (5 bases). Looked up from germline, CDR1 is MNHNS and CDR2 is SASEGT. CDR3 size: 15 residues. Deletions cut 7 bases from V and 1 base from J, with 14 bases between. The CDR3 DNA reads TGTGCCAGCAATCCGGGGGTCCGCAGCAATCAGCCCCAGCATTTT. Residues: CASNPGVRSNQPQHF.

This clonotype has a count of ten or more. The chain links TRBV12-3 or TRBV12-4 to TRBJ2-2; D unresolved. V lost 2 bases and J 1 base, leaving 8 bases between the germline ends. CDR3 size: 15 residues. CDR3 loop: CASSLSAGNTGELFF. The CDR3 nucleotides read TGTGCCAGCAGTTTATCGGCAGGGAACACCGGGGAGCTGTTTTTT.

This clonotype was detected many times. This chain joins TRBV6-5 and TRBJ2-7, with D uncertain. Deletions cut 0 bases from V and 3 bases from J, with 12 bases between. The CDR3 loop spans 15 amino acids. CDR1 and CDR2 from the germline V gene are MNHEY and SVGAGI. CDR3: CASSYSRGSHYEQYF. The CDR3 bases are TGTGCCAGCAGTTACTCGAGAGGCTCTCACTACGAGCAGTACTTC.

There are many counts of this clonotype. This rearrangement joins TRBV6-5 to TRBJ1-2; D may be TRBD1 (6 bases). CDR3 length: 16 residues. Germline-derived CDR1 and CDR2 are MNHEY and SVGAGI. With 5 bases removed from V and 4 bases from J, the gap between germline ends came to 20 bases. The CDR3 region is CASSPRVTGSSYGYTF. In nucleotides, the CDR3 is TGTGCCAGCAGTCCGCGCGTAACAGGGAGTAGCTATGGCTACACCTTC.

This clonotype was detected only a few times. The chain is built from TRBV18 and TRBJ1-5, with D perhaps TRBD1 (5 bases). The CDR3 runs to 14 residues. CDR1 and CDR2 (germline): KGHSH, LQKENI. V was pared by 4 bases and J by 7 bases, with 14 bases between. CDR3 loop: CASSLTGGEQPQHF. CDR3 DNA: TGTGCCAGCTCACTAACAGGAGGGGAACAGCCCCAGCATTTT.

In its sample, this clonotype was seen many times. The V gene is TRBV10-3, the J gene TRBJ2-7, with 11 bases lining up with TRBD1. The CDR3 loop spans 13 amino acids. The germline V gene has CDR1 ENHRY and CDR2 SYGVKD. The junction had 9 bases not matched to a gene; V was cut back by 11 bases and J by 6 bases. CDR3 sequence reads: CAAQGQGVSEQYF. In DNA form, the CDR3 reads TGTGCCGCCCAGGGACAGGGGGTTTCCGAGCAGTACTTC.

This rearrangement joins TRBV15 to TRBJ2-5, with D possibly matching TRBD2 (6 bases). Germline loops: CDR1 LNHNV, CDR2 YYDKDF (reference sequence). Trimming removed 5 bases at V and 5 bases at J, with 9 bases between. The CDR3 loop spans 12 amino acids. The CDR3 nucleotides read TGTGCCACCAGCGGGGCGGGGGAGACCCAGTACTTC. This sequence encodes CATSGAGETQYF.

The sample holds a few counts of this clonotype. This clone may be a read error of a much larger clone one base away. The missing conserved phenylalanine or tryptophan at the end of this CDR3 makes a read error likely. V usage is TRBV2 and J usage is TRBJ1-2; TRBD1 agrees at 9 bases. The CDR3 is 13 residues long. Trimming at V came to 7 bases and at J to 5 bases, leaving 5 bases not matched to a gene. Germline CDR1 SNHLY, CDR2 FYNNEI. The chain's CDR3 is CASMGTGTYGYTY. The CDR3, as DNA: TGTGCCAGCATGGGGACAGGGACGTATGGCTACACCTAC.

This chain connects TRBV4-2 to TRBJ1-2, with 9 bases fitting TRBD1. The V segment lost 5 bases and the J segment 0 bases; nucleotides outside the gene matches: 4. Per germline, CDR1 LGHNA and CDR2 YNFKEQ. The CDR3 consists of 15 residues. The DNA of the CDR3 is TGTGCCAGCAGCGTCCGGACAGGGGCTAACTATGGCTACACCTTC. This translates into CASSVRTGANYGYTF.

This clonotype was recorded at least ten times. This sequence joins TRBV6-2 or TRBV6-3 and TRBJ1-1, with a weak D call TRBD1 (6 bases). CDR1 is MNHEY and CDR2 is SVGEGT in the germline V gene. CDR3 length equals 11 residues. Trimming took 9 bases from V and 5 from J, leaving 10 bases between them. CDR3 residues: CASYQGTEAFF. The CDR3 bases are TGTGCCAGTTATCAGGGGACTGAAGCTTTCTTT.

The rearrangement joins TRBV3-1 to TRBJ2-5; D is uncertain. The CDR3 is 14 amino acids. The germline V gene has CDR1 LGHDT and CDR2 YNNKEL (reference sequence). V was cut by 4 bases and J by 1 base, with 10 bases left in between. The CDR3: CASSLAQIQETQYF. The CDR3 region has the DNA TGTGCCAGCAGCCTCGCCCAAATCCAAGAGACCCAGTACTTC.

The rearrangement uses TRBV5-1 and TRBJ2-5; D is possibly TRBD2 (5 bases). The CDR3 contains 14 residues. The germline V gene has CDR1 SGHRS and CDR2 YFSETQ. V lost 2 bases to trimming and J lost 5 bases, with 13 bases between them. The CDR3 is CASSFVSGGETQYF. The CDR3 nucleotides are TGCGCCAGCAGCTTTGTGAGCGGTGGGGAGACCCAGTACTTC.

V gene TRBV19 combines with J gene TRBJ1-5; D is perhaps TRBD1 (5 bases). V lost 2 bases to trimming and J lost 6 bases, with 14 bases between them. CDR1 LNHDA and CDR2 SQIVND come from the germline V gene (reference sequence). The CDR3 has 15 residues. The CDR3 bases are TGTGCCAGTAGTATATTAGCAGGGACCACTCAGCCCCAGCATTTT. This encodes CASSILAGTTQPQHF.

This sequence joins TRBV12-3 or TRBV12-4 and TRBJ2-2; D remains ambiguous. The CDR3 extends over 14 amino acids. Between the trimmed V and J ends, which lost 3 bases and 0 bases, there was a span of 5 bases. CDR3: CASSFATNTGELFF. The CDR3 nucleotides read TGTGCCAGCAGTTTTGCTACGAACACCGGGGAGCTGTTTTTT.

Ten or more counts support this clonotype. The rearrangement uses TRBV6-1 and TRBJ1-1; D not resolved. V gave up 6 bases and J gave up 3 bases, with 14 bases separating them. The germline V gene has CDR1 MNHNS and CDR2 SASEGT. This CDR3 is built from 14 residues. CDR3: CASRGQAKYTEAFF. The CDR3 DNA reads as TGTGCCAGCAGAGGGCAGGCAAAGTACACTGAAGCTTTCTTT.

The chain carries TRBV6-2 or TRBV6-3 and TRBJ2-7; 15 positions agree with TRBD2. V lost 4 bases and J lost 4; bases outside the gene matches: 11. This CDR3 has 18 residues. Germline CDR1 is MNHEY and CDR2 is SVGEGT. The CDR3 DNA is TGTGCCAGCAGTTCCGTGGGACTAGCGGGGGGAAACCGATACGAGCAGTACTTC. This translates into CASSSVGLAGGNRYEQYF.

This clonotype was detected many times. V usage is TRBV28 and J usage is TRBJ2-5; the D gene is possibly TRBD2 (6 bases). Germline CDR1 and CDR2: MDHEN and SYDVKM. The V and J ends lost 4 bases and 6 bases respectively, with 24 bases between them. This CDR3 is 17 amino acids long. Here the CDR3 DNA reads TGTGCCAGCAGTTCACGACGACTAGTTTTGCTTGCACAGACCCAGTACTTC. As protein: CASSSRRLVLLAQTQYF.

This clonotype was seen many times. The chain uses TRBV14 and TRBJ2-5, with 8 bases fitting TRBD2. V was clipped by 0 bases and J by 2 bases; unmatched bases: 11. CDR1 is SGHDN and CDR2 is FVKESK in the germline V gene. The CDR3 extends over 18 amino acids. CDR3 nucleotide sequence: TGTGCCAGCAGCCAAGATCGCGACGGACTAGCCAGACAAGAGACCCAGTACTTC. Translated, it gives CASSQDRDGLARQETQYF.

This clonotype occurred many times. CDR3 sequence (DNA): TGCAGTGCTAGAGTTATGGAGGACTATGGCTACACCTTC. It is translated as CSARVMEDYGYTF. The chain joins TRBV20-1 to TRBJ1-2, with D hard to call. Trimming removed 1 base from V and 3 bases from J, with 9 bases in between. This CDR3 is 13 amino acids long. The germline V gene encodes CDR1 DFQATT and CDR2 SNEGSKA (reference sequence).

The V and J genes are TRBV25-1 and TRBJ1-5; perhaps TRBD1 as D (5 bases). The germline V gene has CDR1 MGHDK and CDR2 SYGVNS. V was pared by 8 bases and J by 4 bases, with 21 bases between. The CDR3 is 16 residues long. CDR3 in DNA: TGTGCCAGCCCCCGGGGGACCGCCTTACCAAATCAGCCCCAGCATTTT. It specifies CASPRGTALPNQPQHF.

The chain uses TRBV6-2 or TRBV6-3 and TRBJ1-2; no reliable D call. The CDR3 length is 12 residues. The germline V gene encodes CDR1 MNHEY and CDR2 SVGEGT. V dropped 9 bases and J dropped 7 bases, with 15 bases sitting between them. The CDR3 DNA follows: TGTGCCAGTTGGGAGGTCATCTCTGGCTACACCTTC. Its translation is CASWEVISGYTF.

This clonotype appeared many times. The chain employs TRBV5-1 and TRBJ1-1, with no clear D. CDR3 length: 15 residues. Trimming took off 0 bases at V and 5 bases at J, with 14 bases between the two ends. Germline V gene lookup returns CDR1 SGHRS and CDR2 YFSETQ. The CDR3, as DNA: TGCGCCAGCAGCTTGGAACGTTCCCCGGGAACTGAAGCTTTCTTT. This gives the protein CASSLERSPGTEAFF.

This clonotype was seen at least ten times. V is TRBV3-1 and J is TRBJ1-1; D unclear. Trimming shortened V by 4 bases and J by 2 bases, and 11 bases separated the two germline ends. CDR3 size: 14 residues. Germline values: CDR1 LGHDT, CDR2 YNNKEL (reference sequence). CDR3 amino acids: CASSPLGGNTEAFF. CDR3 nucleotide sequence: TGTGCCAGCAGCCCACTAGGAGGAAACACTGAAGCTTTCTTT. Variable domain in full (rest from reference TRBV3-1 and TRBJ1-1): DTAVSQTPKYLVTQMGNDKSIKCEQNLGHDTMYWYKQDSKKFLKIMFSYNNKELIINETVPNRFSPKSPDKAHLNLHINSLELGDSAVYFCASSPLGGNTEAFFGQGTRLTVV.

This clonotype showed up many times. The rearrangement joins TRBV7-2 to TRBJ1-6; D is ambiguous. Looked up from germline, CDR1 is SGHTA and CDR2 is FQGNSA. V was trimmed by 3 bases and J by 1 base, leaving 10 bases between them. The CDR3 contains 16 residues. The CDR3 nucleotides are TGTGCCAGCAGCTTGCGGGTGGGATCCTATAATTCACCCCTCCACTTT. The encoded protein is CASSLRVGSYNSPLHF.

At least ten counts were recorded for this clonotype. The J gene is TRBJ2-7, the V gene TRBV6-5, with D perhaps matching TRBD2 (6 bases). The germline CDR1 and CDR2 sequences are MNHEY and SVGAGI. CDR3 length: 13 amino acids. The V end lost 9 bases, the J end lost 4 bases, and 16 bases lay between the germline ends. The CDR3 region is CASLWTSGYEQYF. The CDR3 region has the DNA TGTGCCAGTCTCTGGACAAGCGGGTACGAGCAGTACTTC.

This clonotype has ten or more counts. The chain carries TRBV20-1 and TRBJ1-6, with TRBD1 identical over 8 bases. The CDR3 extends over 16 amino acids. Germline V gene data show CDR1 as DFQATT and CDR2 as SNEGSKA (reference sequence). Trimming cost V 6 bases and J 2 bases; bases outside gene matches: 9. The CDR3: CSARGQGGTYNSPLHF. CDR3 bases: TGCAGTGCCCGAGGACAGGGAGGCACCTATAATTCACCCCTCCACTTT.